This TCR beta chain was sequenced during a study of control samples from healthy donors and cancer patients. The CDR3 has 15 amino acids. Germline V gives CDR1 SEHNR, CDR2 FQNEAQ (reference sequence). Trimming at V came to 6 bases and at J to 6 bases, leaving 9 bases not matched to a gene. TCRdb's table, derived via immunoSEQ multiplex PCR, lists solely in-frame clones and lacks some. The data show more than 50,000 clones, approximately 95% seen once. The sequence derives from a young woman in good health. This chain joins TRBV7-9 and TRBJ2-1; 9 positions match TRBD2. The material sequenced was blood. CDR3 residues: CASRLTRGGANEQFF. The CDR3 bases are TGTGCCAGCAGACTAACTCGCGGGGGGGCCAATGAGCAGTTCTTC.